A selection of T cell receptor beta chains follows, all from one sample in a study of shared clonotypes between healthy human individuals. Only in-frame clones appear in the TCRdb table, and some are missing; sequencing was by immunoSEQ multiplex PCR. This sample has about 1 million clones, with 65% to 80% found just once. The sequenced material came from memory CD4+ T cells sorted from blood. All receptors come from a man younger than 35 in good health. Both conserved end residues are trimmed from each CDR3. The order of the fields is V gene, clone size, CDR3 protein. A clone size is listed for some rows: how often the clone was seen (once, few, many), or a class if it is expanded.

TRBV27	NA	ASSFGTRSPLH
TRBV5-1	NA	ASSPTPTGTTSPLH
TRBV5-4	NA	ASSFSVVLAPGRSEQF
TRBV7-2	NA	ASSLAGTAYEQY
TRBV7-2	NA	ASSLSPAGGRETQY
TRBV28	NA	ASSSLGEAYSNQPQH
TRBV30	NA	AWSYTNSPLH
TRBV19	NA	ASSVSWQPQH
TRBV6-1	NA	ASSEGAVGYGYT
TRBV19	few	ASSLTQTSWVETQY
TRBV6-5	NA	ASTPLAVEGYT
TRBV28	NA	ASSSPSGSSGANVLT
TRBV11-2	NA	ASSLGAGKASTDTQY
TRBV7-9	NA	ASSLEVIEAF
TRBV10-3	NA	AISRTGVSYEQY
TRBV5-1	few	ASSSNFIAAEQY
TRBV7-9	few	ASSLGTGSMNTEAF
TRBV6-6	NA	ASSTTGSTEAF
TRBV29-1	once	SVYKQGFGETQY
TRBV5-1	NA	ASSFSEGGEQF
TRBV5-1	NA	ASSFDSGGREQY
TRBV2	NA	ASSGAQTNYGYT
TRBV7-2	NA	ASSPRPGGWNEQF
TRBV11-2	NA	ASSSDGVVTTEAF
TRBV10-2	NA	ASSERDNRFDTQY
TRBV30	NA	AWSVVIKESGYT
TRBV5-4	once	ASSLDRNEQY
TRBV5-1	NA	ASSFRGGYGYT
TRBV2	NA	ASRGDGQSNQPQH
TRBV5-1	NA	ASSLASGMNNEQF
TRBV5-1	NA	ASSFLNDLSSPLH
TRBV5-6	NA	ASSLGWSQLSGNTIY
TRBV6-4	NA	ASSPSGLNYGYT
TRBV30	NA	ASRDRGYEQY
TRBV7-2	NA	ASSQNGRYGTGELF
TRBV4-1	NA	ASSQDDRGYEQY
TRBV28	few	ASSFGPSWPF
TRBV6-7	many	ASILHWTANTEAF
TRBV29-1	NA	SVAIAGVNTGELF
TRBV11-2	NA	ASSPRRTDQETQY
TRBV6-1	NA	ASSEGLGLAFEQY
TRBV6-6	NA	ASSYSGGPYEQY
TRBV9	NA	ASGPLDRGNTIY
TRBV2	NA	ASSEVLGQGSQQY
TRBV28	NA	ASSLFSAGANVLT
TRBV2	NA	ASSSGRIQETQY
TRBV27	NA	ASSWRVNQPQH
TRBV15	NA	ATSRASAGTARNYGYT
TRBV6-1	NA	ASSYSDEQF
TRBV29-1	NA	SALGGADYGYT
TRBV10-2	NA	ASSESTGGGYGYT
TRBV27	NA	ASSFRGETQY
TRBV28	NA	ASSSAGTGDGETQY